This record covers a single T cell receptor beta chain. Living in 24 US areas, the participants were between roughly 18 and 90 years of age. Cohort 3 recovery required two negative PCRs, clearance, or symptom resolution. This sample is drawn from a study of blood T cell repertoires in COVID-19. The CDR3 length is 13 residues. V lost 5 bases, J lost 11 bases, and 5 bases stayed unmatched. Germline loops: CDR1 SGHTA, CDR2 FQGNSA. In the original processing: Reference gene primer amplification in the assay estimated nucleated cell counts. The assay was immunoSEQ multiplex PCR, and TCRdb's table has in-frame clones only and misses some. V, J and clone size are those of that table, while D and trimming were read from the DNA. This sample carries about 370,000 clones, more than 80% of them seen once, and the ten largest clones take less than 1.2%.

The receptor comes from a man aged 18 to 29 who had recovered from COVID-19. The specimen sequenced was PBMCs or T cells enriched from blood (not recorded which). V usage is TRBV7-2 and J usage is TRBJ2-6; 8 bases map to TRBD1. The CDR3 DNA follows: TGTGCCAGCAGCGGACAGGGTCGGGACGTCCTGACTTTC. It yields the protein CASSGQGRDVLTF. The complete variable domain, with remaining parts taken from reference TRBV7-2 and TRBJ2-6, reads GAGVSQSPSNKVTEKGKDVELRCDPISGHTALYWYRQSLGQGLEFLIYFQGNSAPDKSGLPSDRFSAERTGGSVSTLTIQRTQQEDSAVYLCASSGQGRDVLTFGAGSRLTVL.